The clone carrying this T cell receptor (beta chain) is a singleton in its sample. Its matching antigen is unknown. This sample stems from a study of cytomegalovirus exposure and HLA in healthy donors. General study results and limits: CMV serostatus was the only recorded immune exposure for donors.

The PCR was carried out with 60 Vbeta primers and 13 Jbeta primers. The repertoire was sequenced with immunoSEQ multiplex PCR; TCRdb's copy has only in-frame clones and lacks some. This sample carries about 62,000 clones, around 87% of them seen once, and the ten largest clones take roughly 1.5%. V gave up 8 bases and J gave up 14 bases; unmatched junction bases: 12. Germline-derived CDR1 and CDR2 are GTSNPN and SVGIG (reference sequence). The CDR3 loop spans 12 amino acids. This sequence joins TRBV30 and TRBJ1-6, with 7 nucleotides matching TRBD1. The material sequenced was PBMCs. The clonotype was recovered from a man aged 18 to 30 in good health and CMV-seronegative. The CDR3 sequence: CASDRVEWALHF. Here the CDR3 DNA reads TGTGCCAGTGACAGGGTCGAATGGGCCCTCCACTTT.